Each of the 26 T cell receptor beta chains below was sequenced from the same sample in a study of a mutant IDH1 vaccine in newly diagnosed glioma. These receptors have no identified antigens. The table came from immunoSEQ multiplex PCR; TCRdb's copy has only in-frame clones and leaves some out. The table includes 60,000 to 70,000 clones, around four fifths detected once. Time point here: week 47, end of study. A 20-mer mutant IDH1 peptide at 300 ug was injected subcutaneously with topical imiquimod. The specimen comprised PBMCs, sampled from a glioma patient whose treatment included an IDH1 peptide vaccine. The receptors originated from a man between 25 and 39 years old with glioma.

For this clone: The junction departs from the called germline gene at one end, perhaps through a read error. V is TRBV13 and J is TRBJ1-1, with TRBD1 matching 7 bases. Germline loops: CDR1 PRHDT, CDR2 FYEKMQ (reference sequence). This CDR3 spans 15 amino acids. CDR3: CASSLGGAPYTEAFF. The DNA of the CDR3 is TGTGCCAGCAGCCTAGGGGGCGCGCCTTACACTGAAGCTTTCTTT.

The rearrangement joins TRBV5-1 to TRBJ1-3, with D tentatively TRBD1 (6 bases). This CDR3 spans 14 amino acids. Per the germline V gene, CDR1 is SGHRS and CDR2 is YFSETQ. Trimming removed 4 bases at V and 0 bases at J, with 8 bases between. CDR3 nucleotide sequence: TGCGCCAGCAGCCAGGACAGCTCTGGAAACACCATATATTTT. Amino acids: CASSQDSSGNTIYF. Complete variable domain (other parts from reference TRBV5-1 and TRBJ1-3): KAGVTQTPRYLIKTRGQQVTLSCSPISGHRSVSWYQQTPGQGLQFLFEYFSETQRNKGNFPGRFSGRQFSNSRSEMNVSTLELGDSALYLCASSQDSSGNTIYFGEGSWLTVV.

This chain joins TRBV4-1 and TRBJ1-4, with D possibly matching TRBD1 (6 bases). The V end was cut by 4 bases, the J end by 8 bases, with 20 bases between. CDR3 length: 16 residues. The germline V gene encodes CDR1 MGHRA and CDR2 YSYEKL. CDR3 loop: CASSRIGGGREEKLFF. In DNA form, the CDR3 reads TGCGCCAGCAGCCGTATCGGGGGGGGCCGGGAAGAAAAACTGTTTTTT.

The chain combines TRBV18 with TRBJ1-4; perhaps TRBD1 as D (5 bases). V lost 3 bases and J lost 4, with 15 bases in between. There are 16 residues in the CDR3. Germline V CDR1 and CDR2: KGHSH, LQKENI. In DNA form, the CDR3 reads TGTGCCAGCTCACCGCTCCCGGGACGGCGTAATGAAAAACTGTTTTTT. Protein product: CASSPLPGRRNEKLFF.

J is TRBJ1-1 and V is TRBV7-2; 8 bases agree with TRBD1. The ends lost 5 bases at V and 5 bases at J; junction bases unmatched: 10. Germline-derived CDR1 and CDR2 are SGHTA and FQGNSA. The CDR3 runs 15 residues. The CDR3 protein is CASSPRTGSRTEAFF. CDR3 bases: TGTGCCAGCAGCCCCCGGACAGGGAGTAGGACTGAAGCTTTCTTT. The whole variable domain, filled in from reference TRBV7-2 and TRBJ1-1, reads GAGVSQSPSNKVTEKGKDVELRCDPISGHTALYWYRQSLGQGLEFLIYFQGNSAPDKSGLPSDRFSAERTGGSVSTLTIQRTQQEDSAVYLCASSPRTGSRTEAFFGQGTRLTVV.

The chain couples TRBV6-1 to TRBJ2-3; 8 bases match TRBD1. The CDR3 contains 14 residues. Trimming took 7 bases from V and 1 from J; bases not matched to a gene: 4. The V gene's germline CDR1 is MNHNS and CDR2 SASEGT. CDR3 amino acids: CASTTDRGTDTQYF. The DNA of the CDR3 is TGTGCCAGCACTACGGACAGGGGCACAGATACGCAGTATTTT.

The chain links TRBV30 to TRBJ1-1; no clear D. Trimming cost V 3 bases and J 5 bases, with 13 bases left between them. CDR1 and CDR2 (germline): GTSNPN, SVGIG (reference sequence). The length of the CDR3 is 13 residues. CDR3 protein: CAWSYAGETEAFF. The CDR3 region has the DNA TGTGCCTGGAGCTATGCTGGGGAGACTGAAGCTTTCTTT.

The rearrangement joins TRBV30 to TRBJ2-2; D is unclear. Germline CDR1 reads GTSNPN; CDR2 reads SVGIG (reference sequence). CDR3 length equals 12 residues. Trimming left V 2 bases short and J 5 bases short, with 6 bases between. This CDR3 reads CAWSFRTGELFF. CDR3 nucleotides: TGTGCCTGGAGTTTCAGGACCGGGGAGCTGTTTTTT.

The CDR3 spells CASSLTGLAGVGDTQYF. The CDR3 nucleotides are TGTGCCAGCAGCTTAACGGGACTAGCGGGGGTGGGAGATACGCAGTATTTT. The chain carries TRBV13 and TRBJ2-3, with TRBD2 identical over 14 bases. Germline trimming cut 2 bases from V and 5 bases from J; bases unmatched to any gene: 6. Germline V gene data show CDR1 as PRHDT and CDR2 as FYEKMQ (reference sequence). CDR3 length: 17 amino acids.

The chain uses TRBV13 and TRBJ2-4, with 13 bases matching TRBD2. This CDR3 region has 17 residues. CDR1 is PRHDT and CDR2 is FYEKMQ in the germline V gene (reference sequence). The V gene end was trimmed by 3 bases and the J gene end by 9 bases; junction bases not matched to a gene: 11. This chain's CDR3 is CASSFRTSGGPLGIQYF. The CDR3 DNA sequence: TGTGCCAGCAGCTTCAGGACTAGCGGGGGCCCTCTTGGCATTCAGTACTTC.

The CDR3 protein is CASSQVAPNQPQHF. The CDR3 DNA follows: TGTGCCAGCAGTCAAGTGGCCCCCAATCAGCCCCAGCATTTT. The chain couples TRBV5-8 to TRBJ1-5; D remains ambiguous. From germline, CDR1 is SGHTS and CDR2 YDEGEE. Trimming cost V 5 bases and J 3 bases, with 12 bases left between them. This CDR3 region has 14 residues.

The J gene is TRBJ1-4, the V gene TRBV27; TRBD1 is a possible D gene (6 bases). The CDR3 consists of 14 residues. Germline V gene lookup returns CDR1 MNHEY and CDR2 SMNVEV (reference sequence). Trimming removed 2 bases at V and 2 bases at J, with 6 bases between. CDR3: CASSLQGTNEKLFF. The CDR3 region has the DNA TGTGCCAGCAGTTTACAGGGGACTAATGAAAAACTGTTTTTT.

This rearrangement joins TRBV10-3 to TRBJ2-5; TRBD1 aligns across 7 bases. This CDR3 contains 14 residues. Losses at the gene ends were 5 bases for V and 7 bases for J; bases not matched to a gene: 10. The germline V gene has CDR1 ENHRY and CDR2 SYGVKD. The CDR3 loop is CAISQGDKRWTQYF. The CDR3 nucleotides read TGTGCCATCAGTCAGGGGGACAAAAGGTGGACCCAGTACTTC.

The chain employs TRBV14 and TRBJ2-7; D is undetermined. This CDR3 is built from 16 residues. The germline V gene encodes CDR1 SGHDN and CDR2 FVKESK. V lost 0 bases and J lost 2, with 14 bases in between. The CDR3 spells CASSQEGAAATYEQYF. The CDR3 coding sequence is TGTGCCAGCAGCCAAGAGGGTGCGGCGGCTACCTACGAGCAGTACTTC. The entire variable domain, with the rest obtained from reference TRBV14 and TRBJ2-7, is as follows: EAGVTQFPSHSVIEKGQTVTLRCDPISGHDNLYWYRRVMGKEIKFLLHFVKESKQDESGMPNNRFLAERTGGTYSTLKVQPAELEDSGVYFCASSQEGAAATYEQYFGPGTRLTVT.

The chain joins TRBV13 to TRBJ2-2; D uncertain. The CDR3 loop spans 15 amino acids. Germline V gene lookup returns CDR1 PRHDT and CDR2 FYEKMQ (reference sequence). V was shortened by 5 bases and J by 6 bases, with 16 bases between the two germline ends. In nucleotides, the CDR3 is TGTGCCAGCAGCGCCCGCCAGGTCGGGTCCGGGGAGCTGTTTTTT. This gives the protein CASSARQVGSGELFF.

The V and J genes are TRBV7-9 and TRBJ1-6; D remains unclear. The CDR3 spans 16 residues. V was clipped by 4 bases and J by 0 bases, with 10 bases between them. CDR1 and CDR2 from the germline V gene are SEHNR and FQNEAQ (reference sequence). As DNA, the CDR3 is TGTGCCAGCAGCTCCAGATCGAGCTCCTATAATTCACCCCTCCACTTT. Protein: CASSSRSSSYNSPLHF.

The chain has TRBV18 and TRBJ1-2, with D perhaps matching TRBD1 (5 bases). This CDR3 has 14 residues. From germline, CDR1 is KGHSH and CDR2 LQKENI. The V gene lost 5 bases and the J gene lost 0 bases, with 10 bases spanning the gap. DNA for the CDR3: TGTGCCAGCTCAGCAGACAGCGCTAACTATGGCTACACCTTC. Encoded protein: CASSADSANYGYTF.

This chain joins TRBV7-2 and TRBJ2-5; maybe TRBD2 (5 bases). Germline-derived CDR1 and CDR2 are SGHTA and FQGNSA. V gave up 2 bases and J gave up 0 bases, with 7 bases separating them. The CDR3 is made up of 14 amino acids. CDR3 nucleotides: TGTGCCAGCAGCTTATCCGGGGACCAAGAGACCCAGTACTTC. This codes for CASSLSGDQETQYF.

CDR3 in amino acids: CASSPSGQGRGTQYF. CDR3 nucleotides: TGTGCCAGCAGCCCATCCGGACAGGGACGAGGGACCCAGTACTTC. The chain recombines TRBV11-2 with TRBJ2-5, with TRBD1 identical over 8 bases. With V trimmed by 5 bases and J by 7 bases, 12 bases remained unmatched. This CDR3 has 15 residues. In germline, CDR1 is SGHAT, CDR2 FQNNGV.

CDR3 protein: CASRGELNTEAFF. The CDR3 DNA follows: TGTGCCAGCAGGGGGGAGTTGAACACTGAAGCTTTCTTT. The chain recombines TRBV13 with TRBJ1-1, with D tentatively TRBD1 (5 bases). CDR1 and CDR2 from the germline V gene are PRHDT and FYEKMQ (reference sequence). V gave up 6 bases and J gave up 0 bases, with 8 bases separating them. The CDR3 is 13 amino acids.

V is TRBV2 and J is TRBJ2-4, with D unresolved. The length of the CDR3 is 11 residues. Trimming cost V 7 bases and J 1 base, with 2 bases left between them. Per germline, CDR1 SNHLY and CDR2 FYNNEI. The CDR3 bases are TGTGCCAGCACGGCCAAAAACATTCAGTACTTC. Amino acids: CASTAKNIQYF. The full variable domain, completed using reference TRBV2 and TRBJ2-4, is EPEVTQTPSHQVTQMGQEVILRCVPISNHLYFYWYRQILGQKVEFLVSFYNNEISEKSEIFDDQFSVERPDGSNFTLKIRSTKLEDSAMYFCASTAKNIQYFGAGTRLSVL.

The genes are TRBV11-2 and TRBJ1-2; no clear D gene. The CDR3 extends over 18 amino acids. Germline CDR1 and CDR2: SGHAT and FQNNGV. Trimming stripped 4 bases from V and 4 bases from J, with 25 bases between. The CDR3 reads CASSSLSGRTMTLYGYTF. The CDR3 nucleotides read TGTGCCAGCAGCTCTCTTTCCGGGAGAACGATGACTCTCTATGGCTACACCTTC.

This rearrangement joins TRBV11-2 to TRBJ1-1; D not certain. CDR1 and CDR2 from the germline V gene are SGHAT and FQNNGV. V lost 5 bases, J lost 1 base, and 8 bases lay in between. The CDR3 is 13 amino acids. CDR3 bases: TGTGCCAGCAGCCCTAAGTGGAACACTGAAGCTTTCTTT. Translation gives CASSPKWNTEAFF.

CDR3 sequence (DNA): TGTGCCAGCAGAAGACAGGGGGGAAGCACAGATACGCAGTATTTT. It translates to CASRRQGGSTDTQYF. The V call is TRBV2, the J call TRBJ2-3, with 9 nucleotides matching TRBD1. The length of the CDR3 is 15 residues. Germline V gene lookup returns CDR1 SNHLY and CDR2 FYNNEI. Losses at the gene ends were 6 bases for V and 0 bases for J; bases not matched to a gene: 4.

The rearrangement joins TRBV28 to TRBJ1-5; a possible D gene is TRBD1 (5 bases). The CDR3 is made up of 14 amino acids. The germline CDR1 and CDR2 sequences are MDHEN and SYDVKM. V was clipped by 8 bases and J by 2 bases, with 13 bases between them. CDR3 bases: TGTGCCAGCCGATCCGGACACCGCAATCAGCCCCAGCATTTT. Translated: CASRSGHRNQPQHF.

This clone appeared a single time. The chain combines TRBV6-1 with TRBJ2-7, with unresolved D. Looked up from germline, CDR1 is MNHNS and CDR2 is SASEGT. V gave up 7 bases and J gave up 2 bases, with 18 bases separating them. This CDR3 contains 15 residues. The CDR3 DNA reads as TGTGCCAGCATACCCCAGGCAGCTACCCCCTACGAGCAGTACTTC. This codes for CASIPQAATPYEQYF.